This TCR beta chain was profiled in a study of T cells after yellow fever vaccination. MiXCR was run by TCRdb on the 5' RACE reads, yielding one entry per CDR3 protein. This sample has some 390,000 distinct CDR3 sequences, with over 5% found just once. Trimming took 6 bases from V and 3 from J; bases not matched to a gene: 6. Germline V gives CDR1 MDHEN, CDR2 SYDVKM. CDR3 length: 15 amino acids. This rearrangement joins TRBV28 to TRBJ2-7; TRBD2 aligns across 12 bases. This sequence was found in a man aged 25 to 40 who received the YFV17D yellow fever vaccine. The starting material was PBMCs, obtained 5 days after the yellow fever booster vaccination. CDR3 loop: CASRMTSGSFYEQYF. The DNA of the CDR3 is TGTGCCAGCAGGATGACTAGCGGGAGCTTCTACGAGCAGTACTTC.